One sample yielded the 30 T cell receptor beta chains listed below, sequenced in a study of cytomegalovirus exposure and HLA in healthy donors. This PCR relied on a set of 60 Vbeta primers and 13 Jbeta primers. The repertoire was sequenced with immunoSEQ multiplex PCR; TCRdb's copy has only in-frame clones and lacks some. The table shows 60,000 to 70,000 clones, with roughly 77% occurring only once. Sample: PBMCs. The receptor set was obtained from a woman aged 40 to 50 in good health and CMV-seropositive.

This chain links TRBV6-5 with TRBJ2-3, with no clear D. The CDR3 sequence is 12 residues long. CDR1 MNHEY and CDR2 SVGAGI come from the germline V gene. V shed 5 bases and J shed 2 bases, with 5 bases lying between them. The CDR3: CASSPSTDTQYF. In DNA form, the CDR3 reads TGTGCCAGCAGTCCCTCCACAGATACGCAGTATTTT.

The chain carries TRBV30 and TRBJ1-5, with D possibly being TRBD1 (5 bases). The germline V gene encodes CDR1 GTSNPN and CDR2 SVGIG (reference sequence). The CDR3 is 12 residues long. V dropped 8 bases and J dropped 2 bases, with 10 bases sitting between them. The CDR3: CAGGGGNQPQHF. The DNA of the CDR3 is TGTGCCGGGGGGGGTGGCAATCAGCCCCAGCATTTT.

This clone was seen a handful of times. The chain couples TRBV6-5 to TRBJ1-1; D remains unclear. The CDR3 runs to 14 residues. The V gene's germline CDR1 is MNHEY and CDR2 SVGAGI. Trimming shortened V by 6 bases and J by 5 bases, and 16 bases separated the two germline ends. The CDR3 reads CASSPRRVGTEAFF. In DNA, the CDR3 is TGTGCCAGCAGCCCCCGGAGGGTAGGGACTGAAGCTTTCTTT.

CDR3 DNA sequence: TGTGCCAGTCAATTAAGGCTAGCGGACACAGATACGCAGTATTTT. Encoded protein: CASQLRLADTDTQYF. The V call is TRBV6-1, the J call TRBJ2-3; 7 bases align to TRBD2. The V and J ends lost 9 bases and 2 bases, in that order; junction bases with no gene match: 11. Germline-derived CDR1 and CDR2 are MNHNS and SASEGT. The CDR3 contains 15 residues.

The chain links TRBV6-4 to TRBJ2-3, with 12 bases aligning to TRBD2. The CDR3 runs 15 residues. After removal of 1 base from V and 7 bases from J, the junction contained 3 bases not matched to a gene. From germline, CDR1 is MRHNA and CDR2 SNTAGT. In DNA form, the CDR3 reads TGTGCCAGCAGTGACTGGACTAGCGGGGTATATACGCAGTATTTT. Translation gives CASSDWTSGVYTQYF.

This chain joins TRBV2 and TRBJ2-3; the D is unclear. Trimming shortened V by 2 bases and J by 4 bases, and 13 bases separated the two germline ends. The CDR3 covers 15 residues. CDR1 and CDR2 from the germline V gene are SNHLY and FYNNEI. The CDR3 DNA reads TGTGCCAGCAGTGAAATGCGGCTATCCCCAGATACGCAGTATTTT. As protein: CASSEMRLSPDTQYF.

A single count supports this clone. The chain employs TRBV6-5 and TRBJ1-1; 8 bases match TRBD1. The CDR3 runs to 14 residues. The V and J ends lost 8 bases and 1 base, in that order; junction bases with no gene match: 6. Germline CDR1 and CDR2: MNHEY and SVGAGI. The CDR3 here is CASGLQGGNTEAFF. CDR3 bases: TGTGCCAGCGGCTTACAGGGGGGGAACACTGAAGCTTTCTTT.

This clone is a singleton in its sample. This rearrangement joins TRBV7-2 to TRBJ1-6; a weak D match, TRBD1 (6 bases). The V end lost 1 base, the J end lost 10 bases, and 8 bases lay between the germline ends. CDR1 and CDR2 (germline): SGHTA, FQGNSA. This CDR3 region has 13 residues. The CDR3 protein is CASSLVQGSPLHF. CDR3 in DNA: TGTGCCAGCAGCTTAGTACAGGGATCACCCCTCCACTTT.

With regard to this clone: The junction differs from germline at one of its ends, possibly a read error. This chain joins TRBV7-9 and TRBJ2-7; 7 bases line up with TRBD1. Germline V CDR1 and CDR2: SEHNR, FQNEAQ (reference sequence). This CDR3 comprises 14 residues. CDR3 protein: CASRSSTGIYEEYF. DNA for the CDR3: TGTGCCAGCAGGAGTTCGACAGGGATCTACGAGGAGTACTTC.

For the CDR3, the DNA is TGTGCCAGCAGTGAACAGGGGGGTGAAAAACTGTTTTTT. Protein: CASSEQGGEKLFF. V and J are TRBV2 and TRBJ1-4, with TRBD1 identical over 7 bases. There are 13 residues in the CDR3. Germline V CDR1 and CDR2: SNHLY, FYNNEI. V was clipped by 2 bases and J by 7 bases; unmatched bases: 1.

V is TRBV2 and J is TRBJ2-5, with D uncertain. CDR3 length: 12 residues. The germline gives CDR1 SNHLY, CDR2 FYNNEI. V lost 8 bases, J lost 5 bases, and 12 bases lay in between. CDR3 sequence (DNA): TGTGCCAGCTCGCCTAGGTTGGAGACCCAGTACTTC. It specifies CASSPRLETQYF.

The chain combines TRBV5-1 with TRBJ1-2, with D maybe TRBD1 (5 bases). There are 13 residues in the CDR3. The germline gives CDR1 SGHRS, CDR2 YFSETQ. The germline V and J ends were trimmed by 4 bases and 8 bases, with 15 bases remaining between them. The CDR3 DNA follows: TGCGCCAGCAGCGACACACAGGCTTCGGGCTACACCTTC. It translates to CASSDTQASGYTF.

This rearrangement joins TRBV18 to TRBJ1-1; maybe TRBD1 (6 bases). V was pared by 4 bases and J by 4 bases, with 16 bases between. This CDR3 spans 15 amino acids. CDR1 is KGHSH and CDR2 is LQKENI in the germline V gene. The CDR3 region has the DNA TGTGCCAGCTCACTTAGCGGGGGCCAGGTCACTGAAGCTTTCTTT. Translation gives CASSLSGGQVTEAFF.

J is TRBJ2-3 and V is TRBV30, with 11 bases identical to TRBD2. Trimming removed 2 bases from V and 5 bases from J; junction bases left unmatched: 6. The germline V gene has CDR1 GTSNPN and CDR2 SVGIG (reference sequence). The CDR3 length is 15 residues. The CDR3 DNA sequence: TGTGCCTGGAGTTTTAGCGGGGGGGCAATAGATACGCAGTATTTT. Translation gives CAWSFSGGAIDTQYF.

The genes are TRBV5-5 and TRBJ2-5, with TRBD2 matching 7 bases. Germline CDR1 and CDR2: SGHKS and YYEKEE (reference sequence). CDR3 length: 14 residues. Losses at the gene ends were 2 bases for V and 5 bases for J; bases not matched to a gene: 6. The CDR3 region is CASSLTMGGETQYF. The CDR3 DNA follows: TGTGCCAGCAGCTTAACTATGGGGGGGGAGACCCAGTACTTC.

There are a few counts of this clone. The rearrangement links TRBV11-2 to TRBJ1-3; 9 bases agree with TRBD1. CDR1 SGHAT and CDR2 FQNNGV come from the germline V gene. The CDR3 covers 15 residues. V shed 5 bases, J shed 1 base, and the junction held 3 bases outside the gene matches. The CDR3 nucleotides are TGTGCCAGCAGCATAGGGACAGGGTCTGGAAACACCATATATTTT. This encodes CASSIGTGSGNTIYF.

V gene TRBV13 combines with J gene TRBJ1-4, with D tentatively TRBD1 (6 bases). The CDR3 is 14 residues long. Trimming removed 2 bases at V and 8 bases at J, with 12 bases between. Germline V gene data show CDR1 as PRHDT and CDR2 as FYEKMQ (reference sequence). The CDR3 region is CASSLTRGREKLFF. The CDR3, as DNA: TGTGCCAGCAGCTTAACCAGGGGCAGGGAAAAACTGTTTTTT. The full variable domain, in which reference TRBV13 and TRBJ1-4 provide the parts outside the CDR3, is AAGVIQSPRHLIKEKRETATLKCYPIPRHDTVYWYQQGPGQDPQFLISFYEKMQSDKGSIPDRFSAQQFSDYHSELNMSSLELGDSALYFCASSLTRGREKLFFGSGTQLSVL.

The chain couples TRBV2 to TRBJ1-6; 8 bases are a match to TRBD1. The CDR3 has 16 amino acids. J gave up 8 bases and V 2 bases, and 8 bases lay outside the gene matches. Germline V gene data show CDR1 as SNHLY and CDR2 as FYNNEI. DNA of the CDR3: TGTGCCAGCAGTGAAAAGGCAGGGGGCGGAGATTCACCCCTCCACTTT. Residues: CASSEKAGGGDSPLHF. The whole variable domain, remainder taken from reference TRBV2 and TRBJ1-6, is EPEVTQTPSHQVTQMGQEVILRCVPISNHLYFYWYRQILGQKVEFLVSFYNNEISEKSEIFDDQFSVERPDGSNFTLKIRSTKLEDSAMYFCASSEKAGGGDSPLHFGNGTRLTVT.

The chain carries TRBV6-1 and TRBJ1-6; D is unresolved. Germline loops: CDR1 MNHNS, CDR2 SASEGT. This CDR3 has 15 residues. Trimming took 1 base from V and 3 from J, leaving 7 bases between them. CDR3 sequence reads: CASSEGSNYNSPLHF. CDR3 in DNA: TGTGCCAGCAGTGAAGGGTCTAACTATAATTCACCCCTCCACTTT.

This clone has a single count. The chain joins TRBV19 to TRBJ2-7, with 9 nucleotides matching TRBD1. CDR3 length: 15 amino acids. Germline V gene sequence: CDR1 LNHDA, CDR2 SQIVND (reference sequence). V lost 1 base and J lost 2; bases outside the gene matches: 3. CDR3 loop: CASSIAGTGPYEQYF. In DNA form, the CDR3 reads TGTGCCAGTAGTATAGCCGGGACAGGGCCCTACGAGCAGTACTTC.

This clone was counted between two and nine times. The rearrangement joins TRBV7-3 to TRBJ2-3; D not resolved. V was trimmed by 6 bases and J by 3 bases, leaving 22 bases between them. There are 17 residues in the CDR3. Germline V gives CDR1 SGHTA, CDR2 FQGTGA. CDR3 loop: CASSSSQVTPGTDTQYF. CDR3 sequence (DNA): TGTGCCAGCAGTTCTTCTCAGGTTACACCCGGTACAGATACGCAGTATTTT.

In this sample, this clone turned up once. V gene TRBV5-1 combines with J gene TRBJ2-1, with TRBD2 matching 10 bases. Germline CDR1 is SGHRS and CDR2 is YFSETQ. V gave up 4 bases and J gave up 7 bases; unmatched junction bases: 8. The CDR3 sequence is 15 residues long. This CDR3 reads CASSPTSGEGNEQFF. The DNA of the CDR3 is TGCGCCAGCAGCCCCACTAGCGGGGAGGGGAATGAGCAGTTCTTC. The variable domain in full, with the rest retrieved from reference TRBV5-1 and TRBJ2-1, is KAGVTQTPRYLIKTRGQQVTLSCSPISGHRSVSWYQQTPGQGLQFLFEYFSETQRNKGNFPGRFSGRQFSNSRSEMNVSTLELGDSALYLCASSPTSGEGNEQFFGPGTRLTVL.

The CDR3 DNA sequence: TGTGCCAGCAGCTTGGGGGAGACTAGACTCTCCTACAATGAGCAGTTCTTC. Protein sequence: CASSLGETRLSYNEQFF. The chain employs TRBV5-6 and TRBJ2-1, with D tentatively TRBD2 (6 bases). Germline V gives CDR1 SGHDT, CDR2 YYEEEE. The ends were cut back, 0 bases at V and 0 bases at J, with 13 bases in the middle. CDR3 length: 17 residues.

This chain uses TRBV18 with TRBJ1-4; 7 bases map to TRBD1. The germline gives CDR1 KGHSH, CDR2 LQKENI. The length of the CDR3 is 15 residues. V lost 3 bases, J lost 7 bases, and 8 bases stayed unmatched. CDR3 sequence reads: CASSPYEGAGEKLFF. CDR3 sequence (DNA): TGTGCCAGCTCACCGTACGAGGGGGCGGGTGAAAAACTGTTTTTT.

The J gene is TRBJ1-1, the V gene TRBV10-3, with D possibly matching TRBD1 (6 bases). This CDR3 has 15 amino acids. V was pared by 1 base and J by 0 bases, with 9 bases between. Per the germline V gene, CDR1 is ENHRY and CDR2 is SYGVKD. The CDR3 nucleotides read TGTGCCATCAGTGAGTGGGGACAAATGAACACTGAAGCTTTCTTT. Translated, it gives CAISEWGQMNTEAFF.

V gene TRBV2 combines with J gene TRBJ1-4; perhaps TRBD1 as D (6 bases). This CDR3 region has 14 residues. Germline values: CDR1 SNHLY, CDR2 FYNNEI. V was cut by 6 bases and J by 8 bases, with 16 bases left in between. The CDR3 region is CASRRGGPGEKLFF. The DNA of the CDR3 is TGTGCCAGCAGGAGGGGGGGACCCGGAGAAAAACTGTTTTTT.

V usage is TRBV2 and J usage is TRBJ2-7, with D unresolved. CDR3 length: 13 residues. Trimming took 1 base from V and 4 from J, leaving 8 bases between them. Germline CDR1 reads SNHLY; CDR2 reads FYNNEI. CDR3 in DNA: TGTGCCAGCAGTGAAGGGCGGCTATACGAGCAGTACTTC. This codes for CASSEGRLYEQYF. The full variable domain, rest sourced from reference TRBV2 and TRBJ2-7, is EPEVTQTPSHQVTQMGQEVILRCVPISNHLYFYWYRQILGQKVEFLVSFYNNEISEKSEIFDDQFSVERPDGSNFTLKIRSTKLEDSAMYFCASSEGRLYEQYFGPGTRLTVT.

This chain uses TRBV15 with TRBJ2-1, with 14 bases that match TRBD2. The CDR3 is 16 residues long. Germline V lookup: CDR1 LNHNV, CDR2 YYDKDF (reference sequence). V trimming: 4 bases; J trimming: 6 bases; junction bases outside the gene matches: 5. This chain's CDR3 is CATSIRLAGGPNEQFF. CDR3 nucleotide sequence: TGTGCCACCAGCATTCGACTAGCGGGGGGGCCCAATGAGCAGTTCTTC.

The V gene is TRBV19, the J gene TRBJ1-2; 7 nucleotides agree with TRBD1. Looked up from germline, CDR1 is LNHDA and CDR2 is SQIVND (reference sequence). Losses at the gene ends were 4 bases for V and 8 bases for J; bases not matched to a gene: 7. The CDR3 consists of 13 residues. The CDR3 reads CASSTTGERGYTF. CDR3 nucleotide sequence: TGTGCCAGTAGTACCACAGGGGAGCGAGGCTACACCTTC.

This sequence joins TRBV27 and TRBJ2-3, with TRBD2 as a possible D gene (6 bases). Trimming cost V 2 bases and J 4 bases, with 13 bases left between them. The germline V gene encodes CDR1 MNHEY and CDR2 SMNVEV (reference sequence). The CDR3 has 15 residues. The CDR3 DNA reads TGTGCCAGCAGTTTAAACCCCCCGGGGGCAGATACGCAGTATTTT. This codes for CASSLNPPGADTQYF.